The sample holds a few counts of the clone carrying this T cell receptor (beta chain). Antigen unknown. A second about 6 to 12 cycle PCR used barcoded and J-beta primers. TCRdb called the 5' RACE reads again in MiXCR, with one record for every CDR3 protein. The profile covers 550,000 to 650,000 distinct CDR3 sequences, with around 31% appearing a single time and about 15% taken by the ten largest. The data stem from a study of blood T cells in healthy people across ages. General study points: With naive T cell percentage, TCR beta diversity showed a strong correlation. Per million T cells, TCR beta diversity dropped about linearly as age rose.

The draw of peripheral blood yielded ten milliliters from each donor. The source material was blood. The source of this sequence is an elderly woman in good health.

DNA for the CDR3: TGCAGTGCTAGAGAGGCACGGGCCGGTTTCAATGAGCAGTTCTTC. Protein sequence: CSAREARAGFNEQFF. The V gene is TRBV20-1, the J gene TRBJ2-1; unclear D gene. The CDR3 is made up of 15 amino acids. Germline-derived CDR1 and CDR2 are DFQATT and SNEGSKA (reference sequence). The ends were cut back, 0 bases at V and 6 bases at J, with 15 bases in the middle.